The 21 T cell receptor beta chains in this list originate from one sample, sequenced in a study of T cell repertoires in cytomegalovirus infection. TCRdb called the reads again in MiXCR, with one record for every CDR3 protein. The sample has hundreds of thousands of distinct CDR3 sequences, roughly 15% seen once. What was sequenced was PBMCs. All receptors derive from a human donor in good health (CMV status not recorded). Some clones in this sample may be carry-over from other donors' samples.

This clonotype was seen more than once but under ten times. One end of the junction is discordant with germline, which a read error may explain. CDR3 DNA sequence: TGTGCCAGCAGCCAAGATCCAACCTCTGGAAACACCATATATTTT. Translating gives CASSQDPTSGNTIYF. V and J are TRBV4-1 and TRBJ1-3; unclear D gene. The CDR3 is 15 amino acids. The germline V gene encodes CDR1 MGHRA and CDR2 YSYEKL.

There are many counts of this clonotype. This chain uses TRBV5-4 with TRBJ2-3; TRBD2 aligns across 8 bases. Germline CDR1 reads SGHNT; CDR2 reads YYREEE (reference sequence). The CDR3 has 15 amino acids. V gave up 4 bases and J gave up 0 bases; unmatched junction bases: 4. CDR3 sequence reads: CASSDQRGSTDTQYF. DNA of the CDR3: TGTGCCAGCAGCGACCAGCGGGGGAGCACAGATACGCAGTATTTT.

This clonotype was recorded many times. The chain combines TRBV7-2 with TRBJ1-5, with TRBD1 as a possible D gene (5 bases). The ends were cut back, 4 bases at V and 1 base at J, with 14 bases in the middle. The length of the CDR3 is 16 residues. Germline V gene sequence: CDR1 SGHTA, CDR2 FQGNSA. The CDR3 spells CASSSLGGYSNQPQHF. The CDR3 nucleotides read TGTGCCAGCAGCTCTTTGGGGGGTTACAGCAATCAGCCCCAGCATTTT. The variable domain in full, completed from reference TRBV7-2 and TRBJ1-5, reads GAGVSQSPSNKVTEKGKDVELRCDPISGHTALYWYRQSLGQGLEFLIYFQGNSAPDKSGLPSDRFSAERTGGSVSTLTIQRTQQEDSAVYLCASSSLGGYSNQPQHFGDGTRLSIL.

At least ten counts were recorded for this clonotype. V is TRBV10-3 and J is TRBJ2-1; perhaps TRBD1 as D (6 bases). Germline values: CDR1 ENHRY, CDR2 SYGVKD. This CDR3 spans 13 amino acids. Between the trimmed V and J ends, which lost 7 bases and 4 bases, there was a span of 11 bases. The CDR3 sequence: CAITGQGYNEQFF. The CDR3 DNA sequence: TGTGCCATCACGGGGCAGGGGTACAATGAGCAGTTCTTC.

This chain joins TRBV5-1 and TRBJ2-5, with TRBD2 identical over 7 bases. CDR1 and CDR2 from the germline V gene are SGHRS and YFSETQ. Trimming took 0 bases from V and 2 from J; bases not matched to a gene: 4. The CDR3 contains 15 residues. The CDR3 sequence is CASSLGSGGQETQYF. In DNA form, the CDR3 reads TGCGCCAGCAGCTTGGGGTCGGGGGGTCAAGAGACCCAGTACTTC. The full variable domain, completed using reference TRBV5-1 and TRBJ2-5, is KAGVTQTPRYLIKTRGQQVTLSCSPISGHRSVSWYQQTPGQGLQFLFEYFSETQRNKGNFPGRFSGRQFSNSRSEMNVSTLELGDSALYLCASSLGSGGQETQYFGPGTRLLVL.

V and J are TRBV7-9 and TRBJ2-7; D perhaps matches TRBD1 (5 bases). The CDR3 sequence is 15 residues long. V was pared by 8 bases and J by 3 bases, with 20 bases between. The V gene's germline CDR1 is SEHNR and CDR2 FQNEAQ (reference sequence). The CDR3 loop reads CASGANSTASYEQYF. The DNA for the CDR3 is TGTGCCAGCGGGGCCAATTCGACAGCCAGCTACGAGCAGTACTTC.

This clonotype has just a few counts. V usage is TRBV20-1 and J usage is TRBJ2-1; 12 nucleotides agree with TRBD2. This CDR3 is 14 amino acids long. After removal of 3 bases from V and 8 bases from J, the junction contained 5 bases not matched to a gene. Per the germline V gene, CDR1 is DFQATT and CDR2 is SNEGSKA (reference sequence). CDR3 sequence reads: CSARFGLAGYEQFF. The CDR3 region has the DNA TGCAGTGCTAGGTTCGGACTAGCGGGGTATGAGCAGTTCTTC.

This clonotype has ten or more counts. This chain joins TRBV7-6 and TRBJ2-7, with D possibly being TRBD2 (5 bases). Trimming took off 1 base at V and 4 bases at J, with 11 bases between the two ends. Germline values: CDR1 SGHVS, CDR2 FNYEAQ. The length of the CDR3 is 14 residues. The CDR3, as DNA: TGTGCCAGCAGCTTAGAAGAGGGAAGGTACGAGCAGTACTTC. This translates into CASSLEEGRYEQYF.

This clonotype was observed a few times. The V call is TRBV20-1, the J call TRBJ2-3, with a weak D call TRBD1 (5 bases). Germline CDR1 reads DFQATT; CDR2 reads SNEGSKA (reference sequence). The length of the CDR3 is 16 residues. The ends were cut back, 0 bases at V and 2 bases at J, with 15 bases in the middle. The CDR3 loop reads CSAREGASLSTDTQYF. Written as DNA, the CDR3 is TGCAGTGCTAGAGAAGGGGCCTCCCTATCCACAGATACGCAGTATTTT.

This clonotype occurred many times. The chain combines TRBV7-2 with TRBJ2-7, with D possibly being TRBD1 (6 bases). V gave up 5 bases and J gave up 6 bases, with 17 bases separating them. CDR3 length: 14 amino acids. Germline lookup yields CDR1 SGHTA and CDR2 FQGNSA. CDR3 loop: CASSLQTLQGEQYF. As DNA, the CDR3 is TGTGCCAGCAGCCTACAGACCCTACAGGGCGAGCAGTACTTC.

The chain recombines TRBV2 with TRBJ1-5; D might be TRBD1 (5 bases). CDR1 SNHLY and CDR2 FYNNEI come from the germline V gene. V was cut by 8 bases and J by 7 bases, with 21 bases left in between. The CDR3 has 15 amino acids. The CDR3 DNA sequence: TGTGCCAGCGCCCCGGGGCCACCCCATTGGCAGCCCCAGCATTTT. Amino acids: CASAPGPPHWQPQHF. Drawing the rest from reference TRBV2 and TRBJ1-5, the complete variable domain is EPEVTQTPSHQVTQMGQEVILRCVPISNHLYFYWYRQILGQKVEFLVSFYNNEISEKSEIFDDQFSVERPDGSNFTLKIRSTKLEDSAMYFCASAPGPPHWQPQHFGDGTRLSIL.

This clonotype turned up a few times. V gene TRBV6-2 or TRBV6-3 combines with J gene TRBJ1-5; D gene ambiguous. Germline CDR1 is MNHEY and CDR2 is SVGEGT. The V end was cut by 6 bases, the J end by 4 bases, with 7 bases between. CDR3 length equals 12 residues. CDR3 residues: CASRDENQPQHF. The CDR3 nucleotides are TGTGCCAGCAGGGATGAAAATCAGCCCCAGCATTTT.

In the case of this clonotype: This may stem from a read error, because a much larger clone lies one nucleotide away. V and J are TRBV15 and TRBJ1-6, with no clear D. CDR1 and CDR2 (germline): LNHNV, YYDKDF (reference sequence). This CDR3 has 14 amino acids. CDR3 protein: CATSRTDENSPIHF. DNA for the CDR3: TGTGCCACCAGCAGAACAGATGAAAATTCACCCATCCACTTT.

The rearrangement uses TRBV7-9 and TRBJ2-7, with D possibly being TRBD1 or TRBD2 (5 bases each). V lost 5 bases and J lost 2, with 13 bases in between. Germline CDR1 and CDR2: SEHNR and FQNEAQ (reference sequence). CDR3 size: 14 residues. The chain's CDR3 is CASSPYGGTYEQYF. CDR3 bases: TGTGCCAGCAGCCCTTATGGGGGAACCTACGAGCAGTACTTC.

This chain connects TRBV28 to TRBJ1-3, with D possibly being TRBD1 (6 bases). The CDR3 length is 16 residues. Germline CDR1 and CDR2: MDHEN and SYDVKM. The germline V and J ends were trimmed by 4 bases and 0 bases, with 13 bases remaining between them. The chain's CDR3 is CASSSTGHGSGNTIYF. The CDR3 bases are TGTGCCAGCAGTTCGACGGGACACGGCTCTGGAAACACCATATATTTT.

In nucleotides, the CDR3 is TGTGCCAGCCTCTTGTTCGGGGTTAACACTGAAGCTTTCTTT. Amino acid sequence: CASLLFGVNTEAFF. This rearrangement joins TRBV6-6 to TRBJ1-1; D gene uncertain. Trimming cost V 8 bases and J 2 bases, with 15 bases left between them. Per germline, CDR1 MNHNY and CDR2 SVGAGI (reference sequence). There are 14 residues in the CDR3.

This clonotype was recorded at least ten times. The chain is built from TRBV28 and TRBJ2-5; TRBD1 might be the D (6 bases). The germline gives CDR1 MDHEN, CDR2 SYDVKM. This CDR3 contains 15 residues. V gave up 3 bases and J gave up 0 bases, with 11 bases separating them. CDR3 loop: CASSFRDNYQETQYF. The CDR3 coding sequence is TGTGCCAGCAGTTTCAGGGACAATTACCAAGAGACCCAGTACTTC.

Only one count was recorded for this clonotype. This chain links TRBV5-4 with TRBJ1-1; no definite D call. This CDR3 has 15 amino acids. Germline V lookup: CDR1 SGHNT, CDR2 YYREEE (reference sequence). Trimming left V 3 bases short and J 1 base short, with 13 bases between. The CDR3 sequence: CASSSRTRSNTEAFF. CDR3 bases: TGTGCCAGCAGCTCGCGGACGAGGTCGAACACTGAAGCTTTCTTT.

This clonotype was observed a few times. The chain is built from TRBV27 and TRBJ1-1; tentative D call: TRBD1 (5 bases). Trimming shortened V by 10 bases and J by 2 bases, and 14 bases separated the two germline ends. CDR1 and CDR2 (germline): MNHEY, SMNVEV (reference sequence). CDR3 length: 13 residues. The DNA for the CDR3 is TGTGCCACCTCGGACACGAAAAACACTGAAGCTTTCTTT. It specifies CATSDTKNTEAFF.

This clonotype is termed medium-sized. The V call is TRBV7-2, the J call TRBJ1-2; D not certain. This CDR3 spans 13 amino acids. V gave up 1 base and J gave up 4 bases, with 7 bases separating them. Germline CDR1 and CDR2: SGHTA and FQGNSA. The CDR3 nucleotides read TGTGCCAGCAGCTTAGTGGATCTCTATGGCTACACCTTC. This codes for CASSLVDLYGYTF.

This clonotype was recorded at least ten times. This chain joins TRBV6-6 and TRBJ1-5; the D gene is possibly TRBD1 (5 bases). From germline, CDR1 is MNHNY and CDR2 SVGAGI (reference sequence). The V end lost 7 bases, the J end lost 2 bases, and 24 bases lay between the germline ends. CDR3 length: 18 amino acids. The CDR3 protein is CASTLNQGPSGGNQPQHF. CDR3 coding DNA: TGTGCCAGCACCCTGAACCAGGGCCCATCAGGAGGCAATCAGCCCCAGCATTTT.